The 31 T cell receptor beta chains reported below all come from one sample, sequenced in a study of blood T cell repertoires in COVID-19. Clones were read by immunoSEQ multiplex PCR, and TCRdb kept only the in-frame ones, dropping some. The sample yields under 25,000 clones, roughly 88% seen once. Sequencing was done on a sample of peripheral blood. The receptors come from a human donor in a cohort sampled during active COVID-19.

This clone was counted once. V is TRBV6-5 and J is TRBJ2-1; 9 bases map to TRBD2. Germline CDR1 MNHEY, CDR2 SVGAGI. V lost 0 bases to trimming and J lost 9 bases; unmatched junction nucleotides: 9. This CDR3 contains 16 residues. CDR3 nucleotides: TGTGCCAGCAGTTACTCTGGACTAGCGCTTAGTAGTGAGCAGTTCTTC. Its translation is CASSYSGLALSSEQFF.

The genes are TRBV10-3 and TRBJ2-7, with 9 bases matching TRBD2. With V trimmed by 11 bases and J by 3 bases, 2 bases remained unmatched. Germline values: CDR1 ENHRY, CDR2 SYGVKD. CDR3 size: 11 residues. In nucleotides, the CDR3 is TGTGCCGGTAGCGGGAGCTACGAGCAGTACTTC. Translation gives CAGSGSYEQYF.

The chain couples TRBV24-1 to TRBJ2-1; 9 nucleotides line up with TRBD2. Per germline, CDR1 KGHDR and CDR2 SFDVKD. The CDR3 spans 13 residues. The trim removed 8 bases at V and 7 bases at J, leaving 5 bases unmatched. The DNA for the CDR3 is TGTGCCACCAAGGGACTAGCTGGGAATGAGCAGTTCTTC. This gives the protein CATKGLAGNEQFF.

The V and J genes are TRBV28 and TRBJ2-7, with 9 bases matching TRBD1. The CDR3 extends over 15 amino acids. CDR1 and CDR2 (germline): MDHEN, SYDVKM. Unmatched junction bases numbered 9, after V lost 6 bases and J lost 3 bases. CDR3 loop: CASSRPGQGFYEQYF. The CDR3 DNA sequence: TGTGCCAGCAGCAGGCCGGGACAGGGTTTCTACGAGCAGTACTTC.

The CDR3 sequence: CASNDGGNSPLHF. Here the CDR3 DNA reads TGCGCCAGCAACGACGGCGGGAATTCACCCCTCCACTTT. The chain has TRBV5-1 and TRBJ1-6; D call uncertain. The ends were cut back, 6 bases at V and 7 bases at J, with 11 bases in the middle. The CDR3 consists of 13 residues. The germline V gene encodes CDR1 SGHRS and CDR2 YFSETQ.

The chain has TRBV5-1 and TRBJ2-6; 8 nucleotides agree with TRBD2. CDR1 SGHRS and CDR2 YFSETQ come from the germline V gene. This CDR3 has 20 residues. The V and J ends lost 3 bases and 0 bases, in that order; junction bases with no gene match: 14. CDR3 sequence reads: CASSSGGARPPFSGANVLTF. The CDR3 nucleotides are TGCGCCAGCAGCTCGGGAGGGGCGAGGCCTCCTTTCTCTGGGGCCAACGTCCTGACTTTC.

This clone was seen a single time. J is TRBJ1-6 and V is TRBV18; TRBD1 is a possible D gene (6 bases). Germline-derived CDR1 and CDR2 are KGHSH and LQKENI. With 5 bases removed from V and 7 bases from J, the gap between germline ends came to 18 bases. CDR3 length: 16 amino acids. CDR3 region: CASSSGSGQSNSPLHF. DNA for the CDR3: TGTGCCAGCTCATCCGGGTCTGGACAGTCCAATTCACCCCTCCACTTT.

The J gene is TRBJ2-1, the V gene TRBV28; 11 bases are shared with TRBD2. Germline V gives CDR1 MDHEN, CDR2 SYDVKM. The V and J ends lost 2 bases and 4 bases, in that order; junction bases with no gene match: 7. The length of the CDR3 is 17 residues. CDR3 sequence reads: CASSLLIAGGVYNEQFF. The CDR3 DNA is TGTGCCAGCAGTTTACTTATAGCGGGAGGGGTATACAATGAGCAGTTCTTC.

This rearrangement joins TRBV6-2 or TRBV6-3 to TRBJ2-5; TRBD2 aligns across 9 bases. This CDR3 spans 16 amino acids. J lost 5 bases, V lost 4 bases, and 11 bases had no gene match. The germline gives CDR1 MNHEY, CDR2 SVGEGT. CDR3 in amino acids: CASSSRVAGARETQYF. DNA of the CDR3: TGTGCCAGCAGTTCCCGAGTAGCGGGAGCACGGGAGACCCAGTACTTC.

V gene TRBV10-1 combines with J gene TRBJ2-1, with D uncertain. Germline V CDR1 and CDR2: WNHNN, SYGVQD (reference sequence). This CDR3 spans 16 amino acids. V lost 5 bases, J lost 5 bases, and 19 bases lay in between. CDR3 loop: CASSPHSSSGDNEQFF. The DNA for the CDR3 is TGCGCCAGCAGTCCCCATAGCTCCTCCGGAGACAATGAGCAGTTCTTC.

Here the CDR3 DNA reads TGCAGTGCTAGTCCGACTAGCGCGAGGGACGATGAGCAGTTCTTC. Translating gives CSASPTSARDDEQFF. This chain links TRBV20-1 with TRBJ2-1, with TRBD2 matching 8 bases. Trimming took 3 bases from V and 8 from J; bases not matched to a gene: 12. Germline values: CDR1 DFQATT, CDR2 SNEGSKA (reference sequence). CDR3 size: 15 residues.

The rearrangement links TRBV28 to TRBJ2-1, with D possibly being TRBD1 (6 bases). V was cut by 4 bases and J by 2 bases, with 9 bases left in between. Germline lookup yields CDR1 MDHEN and CDR2 SYDVKM. CDR3 length equals 14 residues. CDR3 in amino acids: CASSWQGTYNEQFF. The CDR3, as DNA: TGTGCCAGCAGTTGGCAGGGGACCTACAATGAGCAGTTCTTC.

This rearrangement joins TRBV27 to TRBJ1-5, with unresolved D. Germline CDR1 and CDR2: MNHEY and SMNVEV (reference sequence). The V and J ends lost 5 bases and 4 bases respectively, with 12 bases between them. The CDR3 length is 14 residues. In DNA form, the CDR3 reads TGTGCCAGCAGTCCGTTGGGAGGAAATCAGCCCCAGCATTTT. Its protein product is CASSPLGGNQPQHF.

The table lists this clone with a count of one. The V call is TRBV7-8, the J call TRBJ2-7, with a weak D call TRBD2 (5 bases). This CDR3 has 16 residues. V lost 1 base and J 2 bases, leaving 15 bases between the germline ends. Germline V gene data show CDR1 as SGHVS and CDR2 as FQNEAQ. The CDR3 coding sequence is TGTGCCAGCAGCTTAGAGAGCGGTCTAGCCGCCTACGAGCAGTACTTC. Translating gives CASSLESGLAAYEQYF.

This clone has a single count. The chain joins TRBV6-5 to TRBJ2-3; no clear D gene. Germline CDR1 and CDR2: MNHEY and SVGAGI. This CDR3 is built from 12 residues. V gave up 8 bases and J gave up 2 bases, with 8 bases separating them. CDR3 region: CASLLDTDTQYF. The CDR3 DNA reads as TGTGCCAGCCTTCTAGACACAGATACGCAGTATTTT.

The chain recombines TRBV7-8 with TRBJ2-7; 7 positions agree with TRBD2. The CDR3 contains 16 residues. Germline values: CDR1 SGHVS, CDR2 FQNEAQ. V lost 5 bases, J lost 0 bases, and 10 bases stayed unmatched. The CDR3 DNA sequence: TGTGCCAGCAGCCGAGGCACTAGCGCCAGCTCCTACGAGCAGTACTTC. As protein: CASSRGTSASSYEQYF.

This chain links TRBV19 with TRBJ2-7; 11 bases align to TRBD1. With V trimmed by 9 bases and J by 5 bases, 12 bases remained unmatched. The CDR3 totals 15 residues. Germline CDR1 LNHDA, CDR2 SQIVND (reference sequence). The CDR3 loop reads CASSKGQGVIDEQYF. CDR3 DNA: TGTGCCAGCTCGAAGGGACAGGGGGTAATCGACGAGCAGTACTTC.

With regard to this clone: The sample has other DNA sequences that encode this CDR3 too. V usage is TRBV28 and J usage is TRBJ2-5; 7 bases map to TRBD2. Germline values: CDR1 MDHEN, CDR2 SYDVKM. The CDR3 spans 13 residues. V gave up 2 bases and J gave up 4 bases; unmatched junction bases: 1. DNA of the CDR3: TGTGCCAGCAGTTTAGGCGGGAGAGAGACCCAGTACTTC. Residues: CASSLGGRETQYF.

The chain employs TRBV14 and TRBJ2-7; D is unresolved. Germline V lookup: CDR1 SGHDN, CDR2 FVKESK. The CDR3 contains 14 residues. The V end was cut by 1 base, the J end by 10 bases, with 17 bases between. This CDR3 is CASSQANGLGLQYF. CDR3 in DNA: TGTGCCAGCAGCCAAGCGAACGGCCTAGGCCTACAGTACTTC.

CDR3 coding DNA: TGTGCCAGCAGTTTTTCGATTTGGACTAGCGGGAGGGCCGACGCTCCTACGGGCTCCTACGAGCAGTACTTC. Translating gives CASSFSIWTSGRADAPTGSYEQYF. V usage is TRBV28 and J usage is TRBJ2-7, with 15 bases fitting TRBD2. Germline assignment: CDR1 MDHEN and CDR2 SYDVKM. The CDR3 runs 24 residues. Trimming at V came to 3 bases and at J to 0 bases, leaving 24 bases not matched to a gene.

The genes are TRBV19 and TRBJ2-3; 9 bases are shared with TRBD1. The CDR3 length is 16 residues. Trimming removed 1 base from V and 3 bases from J; junction bases left unmatched: 5. Per germline, CDR1 LNHDA and CDR2 SQIVND (reference sequence). CDR3 protein: CASSIAQGADTDTQYF. The CDR3 region has the DNA TGTGCCAGTAGTATAGCACAGGGGGCGGATACAGATACGCAGTATTTT.

The V call is TRBV11-2, the J call TRBJ2-7; TRBD2 aligns across 8 bases. There are 16 residues in the CDR3. In germline, CDR1 is SGHAT, CDR2 FQNNGV. V lost 3 bases and J lost 4; bases outside the gene matches: 11. Written as DNA, the CDR3 is TGTGCCAGCAGCTTCCCCGGGGGGGTGGGGTCTTACGAGCAGTACTTC. It translates to CASSFPGGVGSYEQYF.

Only one count was recorded for this clone. The chain employs TRBV7-8 and TRBJ1-1, with D unclear. Per the germline V gene, CDR1 is SGHVS and CDR2 is FQNEAQ. V was pared by 2 bases and J by 4 bases, with 11 bases between. The CDR3 loop spans 14 amino acids. The CDR3: CASSLRDGGTEAFF. The CDR3 nucleotides read TGTGCCAGCAGCTTAAGAGATGGTGGCACTGAAGCTTTCTTT.

The chain uses TRBV19 and TRBJ2-3; a weak D match, TRBD2 (5 bases). Trimming took off 7 bases at V and 3 bases at J, with 14 bases between the two ends. The CDR3 has 14 amino acids. Germline assignment: CDR1 LNHDA and CDR2 SQIVND (reference sequence). CDR3 bases: TGTGCCAGTAAGGTCGGGGTTGGAACAGATACGCAGTATTTT. Translating it yields CASKVGVGTDTQYF. The full variable domain, its missing parts supplied by reference TRBV19 and TRBJ2-3, is DGGITQSPKYLFRKEGQNVTLSCEQNLNHDAMYWYRQDPGQGLRLIYYSQIVNDFQKGDIAEGYSVSREKKESFPLTVTSAQKNPTAFYLCASKVGVGTDTQYFGPGTRLTVL.

The chain joins TRBV21-1 to TRBJ2-7; the D call TRBD1 from the table was never checked on the DNA. TRBV21-1 is a pseudogene locus. The CDR3 sequence is 14 residues long. Here the CDR3 DNA reads TGTGCCAGCAGGAAGGACAGGGGGCGCCACGAGCAGTACTTC. As protein: CASRKDRGRHEQYF.

V usage is TRBV28 and J usage is TRBJ1-6, with TRBD1 matching over 10 bases. The germline CDR1 and CDR2 sequences are MDHEN and SYDVKM. With 7 bases clipped from V and 6 bases from J, the junction kept 9 bases outside the gene matches. There are 16 residues in the CDR3. CDR3 region: CASINPGTGVNSPLHF. The CDR3 DNA reads TGTGCCAGCATCAATCCCGGGACAGGGGTTAATTCACCCCTCCACTTT. Together with reference TRBV28 and TRBJ1-6, the CDR3 gives the full variable domain: DVKVTQSSRYLVKRTGEKVFLECVQDMDHENMFWYRQDPGLGLRLIYFSYDVKMKEKGDIPEGYSVSREKKERFSLILESASTNQTSMYLCASINPGTGVNSPLHFGNGTRLTVT.

The J gene is TRBJ2-1, the V gene TRBV6-5, with D possibly TRBD1 on 6 matching bases. CDR1 MNHEY and CDR2 SVGAGI come from the germline V gene. Between the trimmed V and J ends, which lost 7 bases and 0 bases, there was a span of 10 bases. The CDR3 has 14 amino acids. The CDR3 DNA reads TGTGCCAGCACAGGGGTCCTCTCCTACAATGAGCAGTTCTTC. This translates into CASTGVLSYNEQFF.

The chain joins TRBV18 to TRBJ2-7; the D gene is possibly TRBD1 (5 bases). The V end was cut by 3 bases, the J end by 5 bases, with 17 bases between. Germline lookup yields CDR1 KGHSH and CDR2 LQKENI. This CDR3 is built from 15 residues. The CDR3: CASSPLGDSIHEQYF. DNA of the CDR3: TGTGCCAGCTCACCCTTAGGTGACAGTATCCACGAGCAGTACTTC.

V usage is TRBV4-1 and J usage is TRBJ2-7, with 7 bases that match TRBD2. Looked up from germline, CDR1 is MGHRA and CDR2 is YSYEKL. Trimming cost V 8 bases and J 1 base; bases outside gene matches: 8. The CDR3 length is 14 residues. The CDR3, as DNA: TGCGCCAGCGGTCTAGCGGTTCTATCCTACGAGCAGTACTTC. Translating it yields CASGLAVLSYEQYF.

The chain has TRBV28 and TRBJ2-7; no reliable D call. In germline, CDR1 is MDHEN, CDR2 SYDVKM. The CDR3 is made up of 12 amino acids. V dropped 4 bases and J dropped 6 bases, with 10 bases sitting between them. The CDR3 is CASSSLRVEQYF. The DNA of the CDR3 is TGTGCCAGCAGTTCTCTCCGGGTCGAGCAGTACTTC.

The CDR3 DNA follows: TGTGCCAGCAGTTTAAATTCTATCCCAGAGACCCAGTACTTC. The encoded protein is CASSLNSIPETQYF. The V gene is TRBV27, the J gene TRBJ2-5; no firm D call. This CDR3 spans 14 amino acids. V was cut by 2 bases and J by 4 bases, with 11 bases left in between. CDR1 is MNHEY, CDR2 SMNVEV, per germline (reference sequence).